This entry describes one T cell receptor (beta chain). Its antigen target is currently unknown. A much larger clone lies one base from this, so it may be a read error. The sample's time point, from its label and the paper: blood at routine non-recurrence follow-up after resection. Whole RNA extracted from tumor and nontumor lung tissue, or from cryopreserved PBMC samples, was used for TCR sequencing without cell sorting. A patient was chosen for TCR sequencing only when enough RNA was available from at least two tumor regions. The cysteine opens and the phenylalanine closes a CDR3 of 12 amino acids. The DNA shown is the 36-base CDR3, in frame from base 1. CDR1 and CDR2 are drawn from the germline V gene: MNHNS, SASEGT. Relative to germline, V is 10 bases shorter and J is 5 bases shorter, with 11 bases between their ends. This sample is drawn from a study of spatial heterogeneity in lung cancer (dated by TCRdb to between 2017 and 2020). For the wider study: The donors were some 70 patients from the lung TRACERx cohort who had early-stage, untreated non-small cell lung cancer. Follow-up PBMC samples were sequenced whenever available, with a median time to follow-up of approximately two years after resection. Beta-chain transcripts were consistently detected in greater numbers than alpha-chain transcripts, which likely reflects a higher abundance of beta-chain transcripts. In the raw uncorrected reads, each unique combination of TCR and UMI appeared more than ten times on average. In non-small cell lung cancer, the study quantitatively compared TCR alpha and beta repertoires across several tumor regions, matched nontumor lung, and blood. TCR repertoire features were related to nonsynonymous mutation counts determined by whole-exome sequencing of tumor tissue. At surgery, both alpha and beta chains were TCR-sequenced in around 240 tumor regions, some 64 matched nontumor lung samples and around 50 PBMC samples.

The library relied on 5' RACE. Sequencing was carried out with a NextSeq 500. In the TCR library protocol, a unique molecular identifier was attached to each TCR cDNA molecule so that PCR and sequencing errors could be corrected. The authors' analysis ran thus. TCR identification, UMI-based error correction and CDR3 extraction were performed with Decombinator tools. TCRs above a frequency of 2 per 1,000, corresponding to the top 1% of the tumor frequency distribution, were defined as expanded. Renyi diversity was calculated using the R vegan package after each repertoire was subsampled 100 times to 5,000 TCRs. To build CDR3 similarity networks, amino acid triplet string-kernel similarity was used, and CDR3s were connected when their pairwise similarity was above 0.82. The public reads were reprocessed in TCRdb via fastp at Q25 and MiXCR, keeping in-frame beta chains. Each CDR3 protein gets just one entry, which takes the most common genes and DNA from the rows behind it. None of the V and J calls come from the authors' own analysis; TCRdb made them. This sample is represented by tens of thousands of distinct CDR3 sequences; 12% of them were singletons. The top ten constitute more than 25% of the sample.

Study-level results and caveats: Only 15 or so patients were included in the comparisons of baseline and follow-up blood repertoires. Ubiquitous expanded tumor TCRs were found in blood more often at tumor resection than at routine follow-up. Additional single-cell paired TCR alpha and beta sequencing was considered necessary to confirm, at a functional level, the hypothesis that regional TCRs recognize regional mutations.

Recombination joined TRBV6-1 with TRBJ2-2; confidence is insufficient to name the D gene. The clonotype originates from a male donor with early-stage non-small cell lung cancer. Sequenced here: PBMCs, sampled at follow-up. The CDR3 reads as follows: CANIPRTGELFF. The sequenced DNA: TGTGCCAACATTCCGCGGACCGGGGAGCTGTTTTTT.